These 16 T cell receptor beta chains were sequenced from one sample in a study of OX40 agonist ivuxolimab in advanced cancers. Clones were sequenced by immunoSEQ multiplex PCR, and TCRdb holds only the in-frame ones, with some missing. The sample holds approximately 90,000 clones, around 90% seen once. Sequenced here: CD4+ or CD8+ T cells sorted from blood, sampled in a trial of the OX40 agonist ivuxolimab. These receptors came from an adult with an advanced solid tumor such as melanoma, head and neck, liver or kidney cancer.

This clone was seen a handful of times. The rearrangement links TRBV11-3 to TRBJ2-3, with 7 bases lining up with TRBD2. The CDR3 spans 15 residues. Germline V gene sequence: CDR1 SGHNT, CDR2 YENEEA. After removal of 4 bases from V and 5 bases from J, the junction contained 9 bases not matched to a gene. The chain's CDR3 is CASSSNGLVGDTQYF. The CDR3, as DNA: TGTGCCAGCAGCTCAAATGGACTAGTTGGAGATACGCAGTATTTT.

The CDR3 is CASSIFGESHGYTF. The CDR3 bases are TGTGCCAGTAGTATCTTCGGAGAGTCCCATGGCTACACCTTC. V and J are TRBV19 and TRBJ1-2; D gene unclear. With 3 bases removed from V and 6 bases from J, the gap between germline ends came to 14 bases. Germline lookup yields CDR1 LNHDA and CDR2 SQIVND (reference sequence). The CDR3 is made up of 14 amino acids.

This chain connects TRBV5-4 to TRBJ1-6, with 9 bases lining up with TRBD1. The CDR3 contains 15 residues. Germline V lookup: CDR1 SGHNT, CDR2 YYREEE (reference sequence). The V gene end was trimmed by 3 bases and the J gene end by 6 bases; junction bases not matched to a gene: 4. CDR3 protein: CASSSAGQGNSPLHF. The CDR3 DNA reads as TGTGCCAGCAGCTCCGCGGGACAGGGTAATTCACCCCTCCACTTT.

The chain employs TRBV4-2 and TRBJ2-5; 9 bases agree with TRBD2. The DNA end favors TRBJ2-7, so the J call may be wrong. Per germline, CDR1 LGHNA and CDR2 YNFKEQ. This CDR3 is 15 amino acids long. The DNA of the CDR3 is TGTGCCAGCAGACGCGGACTAGCGAATACCTACGAGCAGTACTTC. Translation gives CASRRGLANTYEQYF.

In this sample, this clone turned up a few times. The gene calls are TRBV28 and TRBJ1-2; D is ambiguous. V was shortened by 7 bases and J by 8 bases, with 20 bases between the two germline ends. The germline CDR1 and CDR2 sequences are MDHEN and SYDVKM. CDR3 size: 14 residues. The CDR3 is CASKDIRTGQGYTF. The CDR3 nucleotides read TGTGCCAGCAAAGATATCCGGACGGGCCAGGGCTACACCTTC.

In DNA, the CDR3 is TGTGCCAGCAGCCAATCCGGAGATACGCAGTATTTT. Its protein is CASSQSGDTQYF. The chain employs TRBV14 and TRBJ2-3; D is undetermined. V was trimmed by 2 bases and J by 5 bases, leaving 5 bases between them. The germline V gene has CDR1 SGHDN and CDR2 FVKESK. The length of the CDR3 is 12 residues.

This chain joins TRBV5-1 and TRBJ2-5, with 7 bases aligning to TRBD1. Germline V gene lookup returns CDR1 SGHRS and CDR2 YFSETQ. J gave up 2 bases and V 3 bases, and 7 bases lay outside the gene matches. The CDR3 sequence is 15 residues long. The chain's CDR3 is CASSSGTALQETQYF. The CDR3 DNA sequence: TGCGCCAGCAGCTCCGGGACAGCTCTTCAAGAGACCCAGTACTTC.

J is TRBJ2-5 and V is TRBV6-5; D gene uncertain. V shed 2 bases and J shed 4 bases, with 8 bases lying between them. The CDR3 runs 13 residues. CDR1 MNHEY and CDR2 SVGAGI come from the germline V gene. Here the CDR3 DNA reads TGTGCCAGCAGTTACAACTGGGGAGAGACCCAGTACTTC. Its translation is CASSYNWGETQYF.

The chain joins TRBV28 to TRBJ2-5; 8 bases align to TRBD2. Germline CDR1 MDHEN, CDR2 SYDVKM. The V segment lost 5 bases and the J segment 4 bases; nucleotides outside the gene matches: 6. This CDR3 spans 14 amino acids. The CDR3 nucleotides read TGTGCCAGCAGTCCCCGGGGGGGGAGAGAGACCCAGTACTTC. This codes for CASSPRGGRETQYF.

This rearrangement joins TRBV28 to TRBJ1-2, with D possibly matching TRBD1 (5 bases). Germline V lookup: CDR1 MDHEN, CDR2 SYDVKM. Trimming removed 0 bases from V and 7 bases from J, with 9 bases in between. There are 13 residues in the CDR3. CDR3: CASSLWQGSGYTF. The CDR3 nucleotides are TGTGCCAGCAGTTTATGGCAGGGAAGTGGCTACACCTTC.

V and J are TRBV11-3 and TRBJ1-1; 9 bases match TRBD1. The CDR3 runs 18 residues. The V gene end was trimmed by 1 base and the J gene end by 0 bases; junction bases not matched to a gene: 9. Looked up from germline, CDR1 is SGHNT and CDR2 is YENEEA. The CDR3 nucleotides read TGTGCCAGCAGCTTAGTGGGCCGGGACAGGGCCATGAACACTGAAGCTTTCTTT. It is translated as CASSLVGRDRAMNTEAFF. The full variable domain, in which reference TRBV11-3 and TRBJ1-1 provide the parts outside the CDR3, is EAGVVQSPRYKIIEKKQPVAFWCNPISGHNTLYWYLQNLGQGPELLIRYENEEAVDDSQLPKDRFSAERLKGVDSTLKIQPAELGDSAVYLCASSLVGRDRAMNTEAFFGQGTRLTVV.

The chain employs TRBV5-5 and TRBJ2-1, with 8 bases identical to TRBD2. Germline assignment: CDR1 SGHKS and CDR2 YYEKEE (reference sequence). This CDR3 comprises 15 residues. The ends lost 0 bases at V and 3 bases at J; junction bases unmatched: 2. In nucleotides, the CDR3 is TGTGCCAGCAGCTTGGGAGCGGGGGTCTACAATGAGCAGTTCTTC. Amino acids: CASSLGAGVYNEQFF.

This clone has just one count. This chain connects TRBV19 to TRBJ2-1; 11 positions agree with TRBD2. Trimming removed 0 bases from V and 7 bases from J; junction bases left unmatched: 5. The CDR3 has 16 residues. Germline assignment: CDR1 LNHDA and CDR2 SQIVND (reference sequence). The CDR3 is CASSIDHTSGSNEQFF. The DNA for the CDR3 is TGTGCCAGTAGTATAGATCACACTAGCGGGAGTAATGAGCAGTTCTTC.

CDR3 protein: CASTDWDIQYF. The CDR3 DNA is TGTGCCAGTACCGACTGGGACATTCAGTACTTC. This sequence joins TRBV19 and TRBJ2-4; D is unresolved. From germline, CDR1 is LNHDA and CDR2 SQIVND (reference sequence). Trimming left V 7 bases short and J 8 bases short, with 9 bases between. The CDR3 is 11 amino acids.

The chain couples TRBV14 to TRBJ2-4; D possibly corresponds to TRBD2 (5 bases). V shed 0 bases and J shed 8 bases, with 11 bases lying between them. The CDR3 has 14 residues. CDR1 and CDR2 from the germline V gene are SGHDN and FVKESK. CDR3 coding DNA: TGTGCCAGCAGCCAAGAGGCAGGAGCGGACATTCAGTACTTC. Protein sequence: CASSQEAGADIQYF.

This chain links TRBV28 with TRBJ2-4; TRBD2 is a possible D gene (5 bases). In germline, CDR1 is MDHEN, CDR2 SYDVKM. V was clipped by 3 bases and J by 7 bases, with 10 bases between them. The CDR3 consists of 13 residues. CDR3 nucleotide sequence: TGTGCCAGCAGTTTTAATGGGGAGAACATTCAGTACTTC. This encodes CASSFNGENIQYF.